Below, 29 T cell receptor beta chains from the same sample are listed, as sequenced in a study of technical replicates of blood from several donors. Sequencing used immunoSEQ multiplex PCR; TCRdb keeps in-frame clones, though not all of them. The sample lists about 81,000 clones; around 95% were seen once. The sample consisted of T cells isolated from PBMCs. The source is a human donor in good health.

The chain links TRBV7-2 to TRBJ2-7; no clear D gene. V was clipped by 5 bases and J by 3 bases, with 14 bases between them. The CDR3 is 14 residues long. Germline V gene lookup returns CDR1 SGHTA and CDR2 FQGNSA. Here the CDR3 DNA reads TGTGCCAGCAGCCTAAACGGGTACGACTACGAGCAGTACTTC. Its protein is CASSLNGYDYEQYF.

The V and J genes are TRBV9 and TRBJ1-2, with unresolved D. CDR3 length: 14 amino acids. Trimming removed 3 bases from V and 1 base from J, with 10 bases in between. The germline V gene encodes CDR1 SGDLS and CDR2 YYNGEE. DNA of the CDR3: TGTGCCAGCAGCGGAGACGGGAGTAACTATGGCTACACCTTC. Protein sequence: CASSGDGSNYGYTF.

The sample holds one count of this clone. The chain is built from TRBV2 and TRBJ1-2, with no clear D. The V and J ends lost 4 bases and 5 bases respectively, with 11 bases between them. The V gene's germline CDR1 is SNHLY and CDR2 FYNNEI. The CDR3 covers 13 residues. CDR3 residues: CASSGDGLYGYTF. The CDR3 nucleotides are TGTGCCAGCAGTGGTGACGGACTGTATGGCTACACCTTC.

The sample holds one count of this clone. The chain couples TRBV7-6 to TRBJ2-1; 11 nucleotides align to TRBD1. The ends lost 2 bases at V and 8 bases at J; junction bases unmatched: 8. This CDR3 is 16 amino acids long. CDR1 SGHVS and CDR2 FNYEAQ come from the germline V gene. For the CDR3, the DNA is TGTGCCAGCAGCTTATGGGACAGGGGGGATATAGATGAGCAGTTCTTC. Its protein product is CASSLWDRGDIDEQFF.

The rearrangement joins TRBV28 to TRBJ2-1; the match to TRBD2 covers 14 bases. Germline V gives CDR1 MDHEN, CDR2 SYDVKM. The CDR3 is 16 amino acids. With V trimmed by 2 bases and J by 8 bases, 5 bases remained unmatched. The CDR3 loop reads CASSLGTSGSVYEQFF. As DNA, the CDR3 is TGTGCCAGCAGTTTAGGGACTAGCGGGAGTGTTTATGAGCAGTTCTTC.

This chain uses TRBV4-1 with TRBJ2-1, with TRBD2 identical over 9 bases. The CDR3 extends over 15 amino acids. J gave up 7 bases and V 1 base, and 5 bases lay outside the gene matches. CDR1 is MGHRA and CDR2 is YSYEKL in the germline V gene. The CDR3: CASSQVSGSRNEQFF. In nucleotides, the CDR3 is TGCGCCAGCAGCCAAGTTAGCGGGAGCAGGAATGAGCAGTTCTTC.

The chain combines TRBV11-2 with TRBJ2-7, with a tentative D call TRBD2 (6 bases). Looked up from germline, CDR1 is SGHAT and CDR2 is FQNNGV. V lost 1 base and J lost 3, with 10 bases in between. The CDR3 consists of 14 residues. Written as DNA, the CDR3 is TGTGCCAGCAGCTTAGCTGGCGGGAACTACGAGCAGTACTTC. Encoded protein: CASSLAGGNYEQYF.

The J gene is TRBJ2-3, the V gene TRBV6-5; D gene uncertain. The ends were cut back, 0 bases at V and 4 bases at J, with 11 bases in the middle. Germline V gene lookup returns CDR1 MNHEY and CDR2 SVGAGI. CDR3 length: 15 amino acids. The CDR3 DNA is TGTGCCAGCAGTTACTCGTCCAGGAAACCAGATACGCAGTATTTT. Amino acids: CASSYSSRKPDTQYF.

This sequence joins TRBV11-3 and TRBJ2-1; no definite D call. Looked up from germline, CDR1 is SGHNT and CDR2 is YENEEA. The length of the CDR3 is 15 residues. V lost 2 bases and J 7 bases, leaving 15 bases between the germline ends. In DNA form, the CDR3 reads TGTGCCAGCAGCTTATGGTCCCAGGAAGCAAATGAGCAGTTCTTC. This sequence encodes CASSLWSQEANEQFF.

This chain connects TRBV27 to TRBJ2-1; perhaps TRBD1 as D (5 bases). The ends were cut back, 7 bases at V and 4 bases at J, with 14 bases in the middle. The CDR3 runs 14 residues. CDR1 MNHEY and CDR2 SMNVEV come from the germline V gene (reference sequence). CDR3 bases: TGTGCCAGCATGGCGGCAGGGCGATACAATGAGCAGTTCTTC. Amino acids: CASMAAGRYNEQFF.

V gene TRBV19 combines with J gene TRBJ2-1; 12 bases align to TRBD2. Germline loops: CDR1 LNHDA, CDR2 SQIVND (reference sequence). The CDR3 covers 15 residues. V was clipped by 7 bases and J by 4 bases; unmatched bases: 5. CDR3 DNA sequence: TGTGCCAGTACCCTAGCGGGAGGGCCTTACAATGAGCAGTTCTTC. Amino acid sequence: CASTLAGGPYNEQFF.

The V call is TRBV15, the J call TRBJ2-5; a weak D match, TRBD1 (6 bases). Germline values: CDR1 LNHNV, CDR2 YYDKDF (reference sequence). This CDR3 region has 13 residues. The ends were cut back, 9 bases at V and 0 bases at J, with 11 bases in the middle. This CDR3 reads CATETGYQETQYF. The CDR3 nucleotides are TGTGCCACTGAAACAGGGTACCAAGAGACCCAGTACTTC.

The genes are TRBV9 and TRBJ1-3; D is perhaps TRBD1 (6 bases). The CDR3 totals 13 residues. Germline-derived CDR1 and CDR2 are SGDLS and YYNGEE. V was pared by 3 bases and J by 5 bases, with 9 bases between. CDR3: CASSEGQRNTIYF. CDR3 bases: TGTGCCAGCAGCGAAGGACAGAGAAACACCATATATTTT.

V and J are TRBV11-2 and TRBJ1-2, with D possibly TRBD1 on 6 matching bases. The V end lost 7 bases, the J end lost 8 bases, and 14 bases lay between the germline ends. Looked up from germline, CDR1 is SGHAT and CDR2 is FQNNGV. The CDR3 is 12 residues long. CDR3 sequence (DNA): TGTGCCAGCACCCTAAACAGGGCCGGCTACACCTTC. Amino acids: CASTLNRAGYTF. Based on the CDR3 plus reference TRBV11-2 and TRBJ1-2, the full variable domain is EAGVAQSPRYKIIEKRQSVAFWCNPISGHATLYWYQQILGQGPKLLIQFQNNGVVDDSQLPKDRFSAERLKGVDSTLKIQPAKLEDSAVYLCASTLNRAGYTFGSGTRLTVV.

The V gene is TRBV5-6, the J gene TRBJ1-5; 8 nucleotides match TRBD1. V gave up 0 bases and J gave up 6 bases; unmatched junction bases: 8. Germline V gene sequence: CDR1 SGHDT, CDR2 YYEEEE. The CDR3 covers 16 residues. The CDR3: CASSLAYQGASQPQHF. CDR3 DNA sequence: TGTGCCAGCAGCTTGGCCTACCAGGGGGCGAGTCAGCCCCAGCATTTT.

CDR3 residues: CAWSYEGYTF. The CDR3 nucleotides are TGTGCCTGGAGTTACGAGGGCTACACCTTC. This chain uses TRBV30 with TRBJ1-2; D is ambiguous. Germline V lookup: CDR1 GTSNPN, CDR2 SVGIG (reference sequence). Trimming removed 2 bases at V and 8 bases at J, with 6 bases between. The CDR3 is 10 residues long.

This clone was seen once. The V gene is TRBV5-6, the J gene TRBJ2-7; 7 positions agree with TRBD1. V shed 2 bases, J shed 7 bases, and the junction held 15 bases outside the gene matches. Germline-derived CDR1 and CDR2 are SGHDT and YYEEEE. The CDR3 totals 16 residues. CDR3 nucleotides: TGTGCCAGCAGCTTAGGGGGTCTTGACAGGGCCTGGGAGCAGTACTTC. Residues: CASSLGGLDRAWEQYF.

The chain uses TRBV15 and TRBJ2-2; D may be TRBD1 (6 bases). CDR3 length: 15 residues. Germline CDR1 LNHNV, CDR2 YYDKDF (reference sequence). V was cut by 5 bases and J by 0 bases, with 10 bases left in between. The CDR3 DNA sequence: TGTGCCACCAGCGCGGACAGCGCGAACACCGGGGAGCTGTTTTTT. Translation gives CATSADSANTGELFF.

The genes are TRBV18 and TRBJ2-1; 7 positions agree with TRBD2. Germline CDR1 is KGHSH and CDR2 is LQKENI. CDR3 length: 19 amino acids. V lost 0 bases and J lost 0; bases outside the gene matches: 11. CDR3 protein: CASSPPASGGQSSYNEQFF. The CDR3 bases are TGTGCCAGCTCACCACCGGCTAGCGGAGGTCAGAGCTCCTACAATGAGCAGTTCTTC.

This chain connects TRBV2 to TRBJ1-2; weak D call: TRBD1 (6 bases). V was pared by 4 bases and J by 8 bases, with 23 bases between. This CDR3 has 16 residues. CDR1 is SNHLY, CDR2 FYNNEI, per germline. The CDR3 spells CASSARGASGLEGYTF. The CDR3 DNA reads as TGTGCCAGCAGTGCTCGGGGGGCATCGGGGTTAGAGGGCTACACCTTC.

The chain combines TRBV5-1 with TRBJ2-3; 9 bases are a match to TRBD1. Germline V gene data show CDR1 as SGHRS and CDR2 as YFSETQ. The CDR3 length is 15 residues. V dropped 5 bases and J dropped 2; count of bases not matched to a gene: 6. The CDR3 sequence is CASSMGQGVTDTQYF. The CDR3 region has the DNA TGCGCCAGCAGTATGGGACAGGGTGTCACAGATACGCAGTATTTT.

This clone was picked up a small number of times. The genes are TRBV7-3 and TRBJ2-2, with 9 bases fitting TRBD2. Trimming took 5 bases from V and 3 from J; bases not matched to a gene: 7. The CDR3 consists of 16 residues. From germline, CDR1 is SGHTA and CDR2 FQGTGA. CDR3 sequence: CASSAWTSADTGELFF. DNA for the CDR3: TGTGCCAGCAGCGCCTGGACTAGCGCGGACACCGGGGAGCTGTTTTTT. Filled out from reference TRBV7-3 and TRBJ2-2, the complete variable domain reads GAGVSQTPSNKVTEKGKYVELRCDPISGHTALYWYRQSLGQGPEFLIYFQGTGAADDSGLPNDRFFAVRPEGSVSTLKIQRTERGDSAVYLCASSAWTSADTGELFFGEGSRLTVL.

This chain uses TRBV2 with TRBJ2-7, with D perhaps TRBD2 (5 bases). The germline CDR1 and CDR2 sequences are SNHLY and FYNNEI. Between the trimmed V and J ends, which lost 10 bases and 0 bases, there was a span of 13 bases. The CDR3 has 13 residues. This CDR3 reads CATKPGISYEQYF. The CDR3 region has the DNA TGTGCCACTAAGCCCGGGATCTCCTACGAGCAGTACTTC.

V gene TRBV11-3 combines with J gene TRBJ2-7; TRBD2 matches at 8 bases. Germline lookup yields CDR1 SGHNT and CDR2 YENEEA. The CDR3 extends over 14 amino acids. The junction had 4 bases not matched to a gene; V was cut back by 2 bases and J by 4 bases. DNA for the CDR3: TGTGCCAGCAGCTTAATCACTAGCGGATACGAGCAGTACTTC. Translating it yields CASSLITSGYEQYF.

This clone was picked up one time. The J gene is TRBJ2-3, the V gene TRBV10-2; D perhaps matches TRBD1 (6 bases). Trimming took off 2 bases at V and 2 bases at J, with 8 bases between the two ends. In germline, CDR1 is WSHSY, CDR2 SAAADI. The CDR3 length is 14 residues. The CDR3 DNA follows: TGCGCCAGCAGTGAGCGGGACAACACAGATACGCAGTATTTT. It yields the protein CASSERDNTDTQYF.

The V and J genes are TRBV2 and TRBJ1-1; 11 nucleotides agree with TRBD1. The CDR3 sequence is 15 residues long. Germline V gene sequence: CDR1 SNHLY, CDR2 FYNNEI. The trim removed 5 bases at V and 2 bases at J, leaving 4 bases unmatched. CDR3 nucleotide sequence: TGTGCCAGCAGTCAAAGGACAGGGGGCAACACTGAAGCTTTCTTT. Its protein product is CASSQRTGGNTEAFF.

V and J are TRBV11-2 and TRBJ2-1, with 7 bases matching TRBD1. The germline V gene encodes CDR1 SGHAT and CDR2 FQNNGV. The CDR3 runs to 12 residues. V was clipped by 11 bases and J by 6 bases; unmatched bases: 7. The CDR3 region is CASTGVRNEQFF. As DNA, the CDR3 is TGTGCCTCAACAGGGGTCCGCAATGAGCAGTTCTTC.

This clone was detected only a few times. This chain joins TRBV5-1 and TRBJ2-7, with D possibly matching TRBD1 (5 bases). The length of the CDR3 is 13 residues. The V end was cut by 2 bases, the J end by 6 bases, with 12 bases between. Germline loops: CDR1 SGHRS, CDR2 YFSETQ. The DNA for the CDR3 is TGCGCCAGCAGCTTTCAATCAGGGTCCGAGCAGTACTTC. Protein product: CASSFQSGSEQYF.

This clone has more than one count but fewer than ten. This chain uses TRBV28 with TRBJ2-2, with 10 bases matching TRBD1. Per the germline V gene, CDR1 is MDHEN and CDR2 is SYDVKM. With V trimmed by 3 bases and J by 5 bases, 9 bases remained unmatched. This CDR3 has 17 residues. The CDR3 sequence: CASSFLGQGKGTGELFF. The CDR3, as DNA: TGTGCCAGCAGTTTCTTGGGACAGGGGAAGGGGACCGGGGAGCTGTTTTTT.